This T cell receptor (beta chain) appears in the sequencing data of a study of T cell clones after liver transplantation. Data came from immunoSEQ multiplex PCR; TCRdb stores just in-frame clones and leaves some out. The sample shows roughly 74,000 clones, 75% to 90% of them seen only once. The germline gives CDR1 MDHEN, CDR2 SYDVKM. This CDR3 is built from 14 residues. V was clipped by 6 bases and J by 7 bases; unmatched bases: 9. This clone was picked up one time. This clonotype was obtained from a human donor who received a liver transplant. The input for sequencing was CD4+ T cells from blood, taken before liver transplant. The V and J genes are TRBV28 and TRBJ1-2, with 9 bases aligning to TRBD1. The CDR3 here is CASRIQGAKGGYTF. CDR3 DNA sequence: TGTGCCAGCAGAATACAGGGGGCGAAAGGTGGCTACACCTTC.